A single sample gave rise to the 18 T cell receptor beta chains below, sequenced in a study of cytomegalovirus exposure and HLA in healthy donors. Primers for the PCR totalled 60 Vbeta and 13 Jbeta. Assay: immunoSEQ multiplex PCR; the TCRdb copy retains only in-frame clones and omits some. The table has 150,000 to 200,000 clones, around 80% seen once. The sequenced sample consisted of PBMCs. The receptors derive from a woman in her forties in good health and CMV-seronegative.

Here the CDR3 reads CASSILGQGGGYTF. The CDR3 coding sequence is TGTGCCAGTAGTATATTAGGGCAGGGAGGTGGCTACACCTTC. The chain uses TRBV19 and TRBJ1-2; D might be TRBD1 (5 bases). CDR1 is LNHDA, CDR2 SQIVND, per germline (reference sequence). The CDR3 contains 14 residues. Between the trimmed V and J ends, which lost 2 bases and 7 bases, there was a span of 14 bases.

The J gene is TRBJ1-5, the V gene TRBV27; 8 bases are shared with TRBD1. CDR1 and CDR2 (germline): MNHEY, SMNVEV (reference sequence). J was trimmed by 1 base and V by 5 bases; bases with no gene match: 7. The CDR3 is 16 residues long. The CDR3 sequence is CASSRTGWSSNQPQHF. The DNA for the CDR3 is TGTGCCAGCAGTCGGACAGGGTGGTCAAGCAATCAGCCCCAGCATTTT.

The chain couples TRBV11-3 to TRBJ1-2, with 8 bases matching TRBD1. The CDR3 length is 13 residues. V was clipped by 3 bases and J by 7 bases; unmatched bases: 4. CDR1 SGHNT and CDR2 YENEEA come from the germline V gene. The CDR3 spells CASSFGQGGGYTF. The CDR3 bases are TGTGCCAGCAGCTTTGGACAGGGTGGTGGCTACACCTTC.

CDR3 sequence (DNA): TGTGCCAGCAGCTTCCGGGACAGGGGGGACAATGAGCAGTTCTTC. It translates to CASSFRDRGDNEQFF. The chain couples TRBV5-4 to TRBJ2-1, with 11 bases matching TRBD1. The V gene's germline CDR1 is SGHNT and CDR2 YYREEE (reference sequence). The CDR3 loop spans 15 amino acids. V gave up 2 bases and J gave up 5 bases; unmatched junction bases: 3.

The chain combines TRBV5-1 with TRBJ1-2; D gene unclear. Germline values: CDR1 SGHRS, CDR2 YFSETQ. V shed 0 bases and J shed 4 bases, with 10 bases lying between them. CDR3 size: 14 residues. CDR3 in DNA: TGCGCCAGCAGCTTGGAAGCGGACGTCTATGGCTACACCTTC. Translated, it gives CASSLEADVYGYTF.

This sequence joins TRBV30 and TRBJ2-5, with a weak D call TRBD1 (5 bases). V was clipped by 0 bases and J by 5 bases, with 10 bases between them. The CDR3 totals 13 residues. The germline gives CDR1 GTSNPN, CDR2 SVGIG (reference sequence). The CDR3 loop reads CAWSVQASETQYF. In nucleotides, the CDR3 is TGTGCCTGGAGTGTACAGGCCAGCGAGACCCAGTACTTC.

This clone was seen only a few times. The CDR3 DNA sequence: TGTGCCAGCAGCCCGAGGGGGGGTAGCAATCAGCCCCAGCATTTT. Translation: CASSPRGGSNQPQHF. V usage is TRBV11-1 and J usage is TRBJ1-5; D possibly corresponds to TRBD1 (6 bases). CDR1 is SGHAT, CDR2 FQDESV, per germline (reference sequence). The CDR3 length is 15 residues. The V and J ends lost 5 bases and 0 bases respectively, with 11 bases between them.

The V gene is TRBV9, the J gene TRBJ2-4; 16 positions match TRBD2. V lost 4 bases and J lost 12; bases outside the gene matches: 10. Germline CDR1 SGDLS, CDR2 YYNGEE. CDR3 size: 16 residues. This CDR3 reads CASSTGTSGRGGSQYF. The CDR3 coding sequence is TGTGCCAGCAGCACCGGGACTAGCGGGAGGGGGGGCAGTCAGTACTTC.

The V and J genes are TRBV30 and TRBJ1-5; 8 nucleotides match TRBD1. With 4 bases clipped from V and 6 bases from J, the junction kept 5 bases outside the gene matches. Germline V lookup: CDR1 GTSNPN, CDR2 SVGIG (reference sequence). The CDR3 totals 13 residues. The chain's CDR3 is CAWTGGPGQPQHF. The CDR3 DNA reads as TGTGCCTGGACAGGGGGCCCGGGTCAGCCCCAGCATTTT. Variable domain in full (rest from reference TRBV30 and TRBJ1-5): SQTIHQWPATLVQPVGSPLSLECTVEGTSNPNLYWYRQAAGRGLQLLFYSVGIGQISSEVPQNLSASRPQDRQFILSSKKLLLSDSGFYLCAWTGGPGQPQHFGDGTRLSIL.

The chain combines TRBV18 with TRBJ2-2; maybe TRBD1 (5 bases). The germline gives CDR1 KGHSH, CDR2 LQKENI. V lost 4 bases and J 1 base, leaving 13 bases between the germline ends. CDR3 length equals 16 residues. Here the CDR3 DNA reads TGTGCCAGCTCACAAACACCGCAGGGGAACACCGGGGAGCTGTTTTTT. Translation gives CASSQTPQGNTGELFF. Combining the CDR3 with reference TRBV18 and TRBJ2-2 gives the whole variable domain NAGVMQNPRHLVRRRGQEARLRCSPMKGHSHVYWYRQLPEEGLKFMVYLQKENIIDESGMPKERFSAEFPKEGPSILRIQQVVRGDSAAYFCASSQTPQGNTGELFFGEGSRLTVL.

The chain combines TRBV11-3 with TRBJ2-1; possible D gene TRBD2, 5 bases. The V gene lost 5 bases and the J gene lost 4 bases, with 9 bases spanning the gap. Germline CDR1 is SGHNT and CDR2 is YENEEA. The CDR3 has 13 amino acids. The CDR3 bases are TGTGCCAGCAGCCAAAGCGGATACAATGAGCAGTTCTTC. It specifies CASSQSGYNEQFF.

The table lists this clone with a count of one. V and J are TRBV11-3 and TRBJ2-3; 7 bases are a match to TRBD2. The CDR3 has 16 amino acids. The ends lost 5 bases at V and 2 bases at J; junction bases unmatched: 10. Per the germline V gene, CDR1 is SGHNT and CDR2 is YENEEA. The CDR3 DNA reads as TGTGCCAGCAGCCCTCAGTGGACTAGAACCACAGATACGCAGTATTTT. This codes for CASSPQWTRTTDTQYF.

The genes are TRBV9 and TRBJ1-1, with D possibly TRBD1 on 5 matching bases. Trimming left V 3 bases short and J 8 bases short, with 14 bases between. The germline gives CDR1 SGDLS, CDR2 YYNGEE. The CDR3 totals 13 residues. The DNA of the CDR3 is TGTGCCAGCAGCGCCTCAGAGGCAGGGGAAGCTTTCTTT. Amino acid sequence: CASSASEAGEAFF.

This chain joins TRBV27 and TRBJ2-1; 9 bases line up with TRBD2. The CDR3 runs 15 residues. The junction had 7 bases not matched to a gene; V was cut back by 4 bases and J by 6 bases. Germline values: CDR1 MNHEY, CDR2 SMNVEV (reference sequence). The CDR3 nucleotides read TGTGCCAGCAGTTCCCGGCTAGCGGGAACCAATGAGCAGTTCTTC. Translated, it gives CASSSRLAGTNEQFF.

Here the CDR3 reads CASSSQGALGEQYV. Here the CDR3 DNA reads TGTGCCAGCAGCTCGCAGGGGGCACTGGGCGAGCAGTACGTC. The rearrangement uses TRBV11-2 and TRBJ2-7; TRBD1 aligns across 8 bases. The J segment lost 6 bases and the V segment lost 4 bases, leaving 8 bases of the junction unmatched. The CDR3 consists of 14 residues. Germline CDR1 is SGHAT and CDR2 is FQNNGV.

The CDR3 reads CASSYTAGYGYTF. CDR3 bases: TGTGCCAGCAGTTACACAGCAGGCTATGGCTACACCTTC. The rearrangement uses TRBV6-5 and TRBJ1-2; unclear D gene. The CDR3 spans 13 residues. Germline V gives CDR1 MNHEY, CDR2 SVGAGI. V lost 2 bases and J lost 4, with 8 bases in between.

V gene TRBV27 combines with J gene TRBJ1-1, with TRBD1 identical over 7 bases. Looked up from germline, CDR1 is MNHEY and CDR2 is SMNVEV (reference sequence). The CDR3 has 14 amino acids. V lost 5 bases to trimming and J lost 13 bases; unmatched junction nucleotides: 16. The CDR3 coding sequence is TGTGCCAGCAGTCCCCTCGACAGGGCAATTAGAAATTTCTTT. Protein sequence: CASSPLDRAIRNFF.

Comment on this clone: This CDR3 is also generated by other DNA sequences in the sample. The V and J genes are TRBV5-4 and TRBJ1-2; D ambiguous. This CDR3 is 11 amino acids long. Trimming stripped 0 bases from V and 8 bases from J, with 5 bases between. CDR1 and CDR2 (germline): SGHNT, YYREEE (reference sequence). The CDR3 DNA reads as TGTGCCAGCAGCTTGGCGGGAGGCTACACCTTC. Amino acid sequence: CASSLAGGYTF. The whole variable domain, remainder taken from reference TRBV5-4 and TRBJ1-2, is ETGVTQSPTHLIKTRGQQVTLRCSSQSGHNTVSWYQQALGQGPQFIFQYYREEENGRGNFPPRFSGLQFPNYSSELNVNALELDDSALYLCASSLAGGYTFGSGTRLTVV.